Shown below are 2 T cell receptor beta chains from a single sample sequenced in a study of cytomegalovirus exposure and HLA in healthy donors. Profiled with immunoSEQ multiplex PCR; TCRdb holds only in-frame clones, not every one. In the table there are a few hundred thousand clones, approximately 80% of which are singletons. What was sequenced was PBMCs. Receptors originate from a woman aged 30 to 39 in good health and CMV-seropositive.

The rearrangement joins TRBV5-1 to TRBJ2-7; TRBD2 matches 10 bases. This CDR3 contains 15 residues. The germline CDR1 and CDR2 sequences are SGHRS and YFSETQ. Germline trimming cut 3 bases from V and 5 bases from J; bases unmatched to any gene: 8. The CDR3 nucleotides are TGCGCCAGCAGCTCGTTCTCGACTAGCGGGCACGAGCAGTACTTC. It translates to CASSSFSTSGHEQYF.

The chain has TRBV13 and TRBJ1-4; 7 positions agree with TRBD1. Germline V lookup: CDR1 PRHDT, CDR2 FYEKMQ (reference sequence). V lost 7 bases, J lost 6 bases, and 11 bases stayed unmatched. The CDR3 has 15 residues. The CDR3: CASNIRGTAHEKLFF. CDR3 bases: TGTGCCAGCAATATACGCGGGACAGCGCATGAAAAACTGTTTTTT.